This T cell receptor beta chain was captured by sequencing in a study of T cells expressing NK-cell markers. Study overall: Investigators obtained TCR beta repertoires from sorted CD3+CD56+NKG2C+, CD3+CD56+NKG2C- and CD3+CD56-NKG2C+ T cells.

The authors made TCR beta cDNA libraries by 5'RACE template switching. This switching added a universal primer site and UMIs. TCRdb reprocessed the 5' RACE reads and reports one entry per CDR3 protein, with no DNA. The listing records roughly 150,000 distinct CDR3 sequences. This CDR3 is 13 amino acids long. Germline V lookup: CDR1 MGHDK, CDR2 SYGVNS. Study results and caveats: The leading position in the CD3+CD56-NKG2C+ fraction of several donors also went to these clonotypes. Top CD8+ clonotypes included the dominant CD3+CD56+NKG2C+ clonotypes in several donors.

Worth noting for this clonotype: What it recognizes is unknown.

What was sequenced was blood T cells: a sorted CD56 or NKG2C T cell subset, CD4+ or CD8+ T cells, or bulk PBMC T cells (not recorded which). The J gene is TRBJ1-2, the V gene TRBV25-1; TCRdb's D call, TRBD1, is unchecked because there is no DNA. The source is a woman aged 18 to 75 in good health. The chain's CDR3 is CASSEQGYYGYTF.